The 9 T cell receptor beta chains below all came from one sample that was sequenced in a study of shared clonotypes between healthy human individuals. Some clones are missing from TCRdb's copy, which holds only in-frame ones; the method was immunoSEQ multiplex PCR. The table records about 2.3 million clones, roughly 93% of them present only once. Source material: naive CD4+ T cells from PBMCs. The subset denotes: CD45RA+ positively selected. The receptors come from a man between 18 and 29 years old in good health. Some clones in this sample may be carry-over from other donors' samples.

V gene TRBV4-1 combines with J gene TRBJ2-1; 12 bases are a match to TRBD2. V lost 6 bases, J lost 7 bases, and 7 bases stayed unmatched. CDR1 MGHRA and CDR2 YSYEKL come from the germline V gene. There are 15 residues in the CDR3. Written as DNA, the CDR3 is TGCGCCAGCAGACGGCTAGCGGGAGGGCGGAATGAGCAGTTCTTC. Its protein is CASRRLAGGRNEQFF.

V is TRBV30 and J is TRBJ1-2, with D maybe TRBD1 (5 bases). Per germline, CDR1 GTSNPN and CDR2 SVGIG (reference sequence). Trimming stripped 2 bases from V and 6 bases from J, with 13 bases between. CDR3 length: 13 residues. The CDR3 region is CAWSSRGGDGYTF. The CDR3 coding sequence is TGTGCCTGGAGTAGTAGGGGCGGCGATGGCTACACCTTC.

The rearrangement joins TRBV5-6 to TRBJ2-1; 9 nucleotides match TRBD2. V lost 7 bases and J lost 6; bases outside the gene matches: 5. CDR1 and CDR2 (germline): SGHDT, YYEEEE. The CDR3 spans 13 residues. Written as DNA, the CDR3 is TGTGCCAGCCGTGAGACTAGCGGCAATGAGCAGTTCTTC. It specifies CASRETSGNEQFF.

This chain joins TRBV28 and TRBJ1-5; 7 bases align to TRBD1. V lost 4 bases to trimming and J lost 1 base; unmatched junction nucleotides: 7. The CDR3 is made up of 16 amino acids. CDR1 is MDHEN and CDR2 is SYDVKM in the germline V gene. The CDR3 DNA reads as TGTGCCAGCAGTTCGACAGGGTCGATAAGCAATCAGCCCCAGCATTTT. Encoded protein: CASSSTGSISNQPQHF.

This chain joins TRBV6-5 and TRBJ1-1, with D tentatively TRBD1 (5 bases). V lost 7 bases to trimming and J lost 8 bases, with 17 bases between them. The CDR3 is made up of 13 amino acids. Germline V CDR1 and CDR2: MNHEY, SVGAGI. CDR3 loop: CASTKGGTTEAFF. CDR3 in DNA: TGTGCCAGCACTAAGGGAGGGACGACAGAAGCTTTCTTT.

Only a few counts were recorded for this clone. The J gene is TRBJ1-5, the V gene TRBV7-9, with D possibly TRBD1 on 5 matching bases. Looked up from germline, CDR1 is SEHNR and CDR2 is FQNEAQ (reference sequence). The CDR3 spans 16 residues. V was cut by 11 bases and J by 0 bases, with 20 bases left in between. CDR3 sequence reads: CAREGWGTHSNQPQHF. The CDR3 bases are TGTGCCCGTGAGGGGTGGGGGACCCATAGCAATCAGCCCCAGCATTTT.

This clone was recorded only once. V and J are TRBV4-1 and TRBJ2-7; TRBD2 agrees at 11 bases. CDR3 length equals 14 residues. CDR1 is MGHRA, CDR2 YSYEKL, per germline. V lost 3 bases, J lost 3 bases, and 1 base stayed unmatched. The CDR3 DNA reads as TGCGCCAGCAGCCACGGGACTAGCGGCTACGAGCAGTACTTC. This sequence encodes CASSHGTSGYEQYF.

DNA for the CDR3: TGTGCCAGCAGCGTAATTACAGAGGGGAATGAGCAGTTCTTC. Translated, it gives CASSVITEGNEQFF. J is TRBJ2-1 and V is TRBV9; D is tentatively TRBD1 or TRBD2 (5 bases each). V dropped 1 base and J dropped 7 bases, with 12 bases sitting between them. This CDR3 has 14 amino acids. CDR1 and CDR2 (germline): SGDLS, YYNGEE.

This sequence joins TRBV9 and TRBJ2-1, with D possibly TRBD2 on 6 matching bases. CDR1 is SGDLS, CDR2 YYNGEE, per germline. This CDR3 comprises 16 residues. The ends were cut back, 3 bases at V and 0 bases at J, with 13 bases in the middle. The DNA of the CDR3 is TGTGCCAGCAGCGCTCTTGGGGGGAGCTCCTACAATGAGCAGTTCTTC. Translated, it gives CASSALGGSSYNEQFF.